Listed below are T cell receptor beta chains from one sample, sequenced in a study of blood T cell repertoires in COVID-19. Sequenced by immunoSEQ multiplex PCR; TCRdb stores in-frame clones only, minus some. This sample has about 440,000 clones, with about 90% found just once. Sequencing input: PBMCs or T cells enriched from blood (not recorded which). Receptors were obtained from a man aged 18 to 29 who had recovered from COVID-19. CDR3s include the opening cysteine and the closing phenylalanine or tryptophan. D genes are given only for firm matches. Clone size is shown for a subset of rows, as once, few, many or a class of expanded clone.

V	D	size	J	DNA	CDR3
TRBV28	-	-	TRBJ1-4	TGTGCCAGCAGTTTACCTGGAGCAGCTAATGAAAAACTGTTTTTT	CASSLPGAANEKLFF
TRBV7-6	TRBD1	-	TRBJ1-2	TGTGCCACAGGGGATTTGGGACAGCTAACTAACTATGGCTACACCTTC	CATGDLGQLTNYGYTF
TRBV6-5	-	-	TRBJ1-6	TGTGCCAGCAGTTCGCAGGGTCGGGTGAATTCACCCCTCCACTTT	CASSSQGRVNSPLHF
TRBV5-1	TRBD2	-	TRBJ2-7	TGCGCCAGCAGCTTGGCCCCACTAGCGGGAGGTGAGCAGTACTTC	CASSLAPLAGGEQYF
TRBV27	-	-	TRBJ2-2	TGTGCCAGCAGTCCGCGGGGCACCGGGGAGCTGTTTTTT	CASSPRGTGELFF
TRBV7-6	-	-	TRBJ2-2	TGTGCCAGCAGCCCAAGTGCTATGATAACCGGGGAGCTGTTTTTT	CASSPSAMITGELFF
TRBV12-5	-	-	TRBJ1-1	TGTGCTAGTGGTTTGGGACAGGCCAACACTGAAGCTTTCTTT	CASGLGQANTEAFF
TRBV10-3	-	-	TRBJ1-6	TGTGCCCCCCTCTGGGGGGGGGTCAAGGCCTCACCCCTCCACTTT	CAPLWGGVKASPLHF
TRBV30	-	-	TRBJ1-3	TGTGCCTTACAGACAGGTTCTGGAAACACCATATATTTT	CALQTGSGNTIYF
TRBV5-1	TRBD1	-	TRBJ2-6	TGCGCCACACGGCCCAGGACAGGGACCTCTGGGGCCAACGTCCTGACTTTC	CATRPRTGTSGANVLTF
TRBV21-1	-	-	TRBJ2-7	TGTGCCAGCAGCAGACCGGGACAGGGGACCCCTGGGGTGGAGCAGTACTTC	CASSRPGQGTPGVEQYF
TRBV6-1	TRBD1	-	TRBJ2-5	TGTGCCAGCAGTGACCGAGGACAGGCGCCATCCGAGACCCAGTACTTC	CASSDRGQAPSETQYF
TRBV28	-	-	TRBJ2-5	TGTGCCAGCAGTTTCTGGGTGGCAGGGGCCCAAGAGACCCAGTACTTC	CASSFWVAGAQETQYF
TRBV2	-	-	TRBJ1-2	TGTGCCAGCAGCACAGGCAACTATGGCTACACCTTC	CASSTGNYGYTF
TRBV3-1/TRBV3-2	-	-	TRBJ1-5	TGTGCCAGCAGCCAAAGGGGGGGCACGTATAGCAATCAGCCCCAGCATTTT	CASSQRGGTYSNQPQHF
TRBV6-5	-	-	TRBJ1-2	TGTGCCAGCGGTCCCAGGGACTATGGCTACACCTTC	CASGPRDYGYTF
TRBV18	-	-	TRBJ1-1	TGTGCCAGCTCGGTTCTGAGGGACACAAACACTGAAGCTTTCTTT	CASSVLRDTNTEAFF
TRBV29-1	-	-	TRBJ1-2	TGCAGCGTTGTAGGTGGAGTCTATGGCTACACCTTC	CSVVGGVYGYTF
TRBV2	TRBD1	few	TRBJ1-2	TGTGCCAGCAGTGATCCAGGGGGCAAGGATGGCTACACCTTC	CASSDPGGKDGYTF
TRBV28	-	-	TRBJ2-7	TGTGCCAGCAGTTTAGAGGACGAGCAGTACTTC	CASSLEDEQYF
TRBV5-1	TRBD2	-	TRBJ2-3	TGCGCCTCAAGACTAGCGGGCACAGATACGCAGTATTTT	CASRLAGTDTQYF
TRBV19	TRBD1	-	TRBJ2-3	TGTGCCAGTAGTGACAGGGGGGGCCCAGATACGCAGTATTTT	CASSDRGGPDTQYF
TRBV14	TRBD1	-	TRBJ1-4	TGTGCCAGCAACAGGGGGCATGGTGAAAAACTGTTTTTT	CASNRGHGEKLFF
TRBV29-1	TRBD1	-	TRBJ1-1	TGCAGCACAAGGACAGGCGCAAATGAAGCTTTCTTT	CSTRTGANEAFF
TRBV19	TRBD1	-	TRBJ1-2	TGTGCCAGTTTGTCGACAGGGGGCTATGGCTACACCTTC	CASLSTGGYGYTF
TRBV3-1/TRBV3-2	-	-	TRBJ1-2	TGTGCCAGCAGCCAGCAGGGGAACTATGGCTACACCTTC	CASSQQGNYGYTF
TRBV2	TRBD2	-	TRBJ2-2	TGTGCCAGCACCTCGGATAGCGGGGGTGTTTCCGGGGAGCTGTTTTTT	CASTSDSGGVSGELFF
TRBV5-5	TRBD1	-	TRBJ1-3	TGTGCCAGCAGCTTGGACAGGGGATTAGGAAACACCATATATTTT	CASSLDRGLGNTIYF
TRBV4-1	TRBD1	-	TRBJ1-5	TGCGCCAGCAGCCAAGCCGGGACAGGGCATCAGCCCCAGCATTTT	CASSQAGTGHQPQHF
TRBV29-1	-	once	TRBJ1-2	TGCAGCGTTGGCACAGAGAGCTATGGCTACACCTTC	CSVGTESYGYTF
TRBV6-5	-	-	TRBJ1-2	TGTGCCAGCAGTTCGGCGAGGGGCTACACCTTC	CASSSARGYTF
TRBV5-1	-	-	TRBJ1-1	TGCGCCAGCAGCTCCACCCTCGGGGGGAACACTGAAGCTTTCTTT	CASSSTLGGNTEAFF
TRBV9	-	-	TRBJ2-7	TGTGCCAGCAGCGTTGGGCAGATAAGCTCCTACGAGCAGTACTTC	CASSVGQISSYEQYF
TRBV7-2	-	-	TRBJ1-1	TGTGCCAGCAGCTTAGTGATGAGGGACACTGAAGCTTTCTTT	CASSLVMRDTEAFF
TRBV27	-	-	TRBJ2-3	TGTGCCAGCAGTCAAACACAGGACACAGATACGCAGTATTTT	CASSQTQDTDTQYF
TRBV30	-	-	TRBJ1-2	TGTGCCTGGAGACTGGGGGCGCACAGTGTTGGCTACACCTTC	CAWRLGAHSVGYTF
TRBV6-5	-	-	TRBJ1-1	TGTGCCAGCAGTTACTCCACCCCTCAGACGGGTGAAGCTTTCTTT	CASSYSTPQTGEAFF
TRBV5-4	TRBD2	few	TRBJ2-3	TGTGCCAGCAGCTCCCGAGCGGGGGGCACAGATACGCAGTATTTT	CASSSRAGGTDTQYF
TRBV3-1/TRBV3-2	-	once	TRBJ1-3	TGTGCCAGCAGCCCGGGTGGAAACACCATATATTTT	CASSPGGNTIYF
TRBV10-1	-	-	TRBJ1-5	TGCGCCAGTTCGCAGGGGAGTCAGCCCCAGCATTTT	CASSQGSQPQHF
TRBV4-2	TRBD2	-	TRBJ2-7	TGTGCCAGCAGCCACACAACTAGCGGGAGTAACGAGCAGTACTTC	CASSHTTSGSNEQYF
TRBV9	-	-	TRBJ2-1	TGTGCCAGCAGCGTAGCACCCGTCCTATCACAGCTCCCCGGGGGTACGTACAATGAGCAGTTCTTC	CASSVAPVLSQLPGGTYNEQFF